This T cell receptor (beta chain) emerged from a study of naive and memory T cell subsets. General observations from the study: From naive to CM, EM and EMRA, diversity decreased and Gini increased. Naive and memory subsets had different power law exponents for TCR abundance.

EMRA cells were CD45RA+CD27-, and effector memory cells CD45RA-CD27-. This clonotype has just a few counts. Its matching antigen is unknown. The V gene's germline CDR1 is SGHTA and CDR2 FQGNSA. The V gene lost 1 base and the J gene lost 0 bases, with 13 bases spanning the gap. This CDR3 is 16 amino acids long. The beta constant-region primer was an equimolar mix of two oligonucleotides covering TRBC1 and TRBC2. An oligonucleotide with the SP2 primer and a 12-nucleotide UMI was ligated to the cDNA 3' end. TCRdb itself ran the UMI-ligation and nested PCR reads through MiXCR, one entry per CDR3 protein. This repertoire shows about 35,000 distinct CDR3 sequences, 13% found once; its top ten account for roughly 21%.

The sequencing input was effector memory CD4+ T cells from blood. Subset defined: effector memory, CD45RA- CD27-. The sequence was obtained from a human donor in good health. The chain combines TRBV7-2 with TRBJ2-7; tentatively, D is TRBD2 (6 bases). CDR3 loop: CASSLVRGIHSYEQYF. The DNA of the CDR3 is TGTGCCAGCAGCTTAGTTCGCGGGATTCACTCCTACGAGCAGTACTTC.